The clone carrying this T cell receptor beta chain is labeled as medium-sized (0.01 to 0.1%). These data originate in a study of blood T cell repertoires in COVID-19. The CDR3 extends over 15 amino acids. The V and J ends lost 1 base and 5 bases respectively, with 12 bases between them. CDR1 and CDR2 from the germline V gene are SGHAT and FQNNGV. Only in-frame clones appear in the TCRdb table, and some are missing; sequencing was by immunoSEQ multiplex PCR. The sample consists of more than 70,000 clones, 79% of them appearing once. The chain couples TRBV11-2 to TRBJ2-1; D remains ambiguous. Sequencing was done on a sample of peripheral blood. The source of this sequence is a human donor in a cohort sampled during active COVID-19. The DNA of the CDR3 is TGTGCCAGCAGCTTAGTTCCACAGTTCGACAATGAGCAGTTCTTC. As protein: CASSLVPQFDNEQFF.